This T cell receptor beta chain was sequenced in a study of human T cells and chemical hapten exposure. Study-wide context: Per-sample variation in TCR yield stemmed mainly from small pooled library volume differences.

This clonotype was recorded a few times. Its antigen is not identified. The study's findings and limits: The study found expanded TCRs formed significantly more large CDR3 similarity clusters than controls.

The library labeled individual cDNA molecules by adding unique molecular identifiers to them. Each CDR3 protein is one row after TCRdb ran MiXCR on the reads. The data contain about 4,100 distinct CDR3 sequences, about 48% of them singletons. The treatment denotes: therapeutic diphenylcyclopropenone sensitization with weekly scalp DPC. Alopecia patients between 18 and 70 years old and suitable for DPC were used as donors. Total RNA was isolated from unfractionated whole blood. This clonotype originated in an adult with alopecia areata. Some clones in this sample may be carry-over from other donors' samples. This table probably holds off-target reads from a library built for another chain. The material was whole blood, obtained before DPC sensitization or 2, 6, or about 24 weeks after (not recorded which).

CDR3: CASSFAGTGSKETQYF. The CDR3 coding sequence is TGTGCCAGCAGTTTCGCCGGGACAGGGAGTAAAGAGACCCAGTACTTC. The rearrangement uses TRBV12-3 or TRBV12-4 and TRBJ2-5, with 9 nucleotides matching TRBD1. V dropped 3 bases and J dropped 3; count of bases not matched to a gene: 8. The CDR3 loop spans 16 amino acids.